One and the same sample provided the 25 T cell receptor beta chains below, sequenced in a study of blood T cells in healthy people across ages. Primers used in a second PCR of roughly 6 to 11 cycles were a sample-barcoded 5' primer and a J-beta primer mix. TCRdb fed the 5' RACE reads into MiXCR, producing one record per CDR3 protein. The table lists 800,000 to 950,000 distinct CDR3 sequences, 25% to 35% of them singletons. A further study also used this sample, focusing on T cells of mothers and their children.

Sequences were obtained from blood. The receptors come from a woman in her forties in good health.

This clonotype was detected many times. V and J are TRBV27 and TRBJ2-5; 11 bases match TRBD1. The ends lost 3 bases at V and 4 bases at J; junction bases unmatched: 1. Germline V gene sequence: CDR1 MNHEY, CDR2 SMNVEV (reference sequence). CDR3 length: 14 amino acids. This CDR3 is CASSFGTGGETQYF. DNA of the CDR3: TGTGCCAGCAGTTTCGGGACAGGGGGAGAGACCCAGTACTTC.

The CDR3 loop reads CASSTSGGRTDTQYF. CDR3 nucleotides: TGTGCCAGTAGTACTAGCGGGGGCCGCACAGATACGCAGTATTTT. This chain joins TRBV19 and TRBJ2-3; 10 bases fit TRBD2. Per the germline V gene, CDR1 is LNHDA and CDR2 is SQIVND (reference sequence). The CDR3 contains 15 residues. V lost 4 bases to trimming and J lost 1 base; unmatched junction nucleotides: 2.

This clonotype appeared a few times. The CDR3 sequence is CSARPITEYNEQFF. The CDR3 DNA follows: TGCAGTGCTAGACCGATAACGGAATACAATGAGCAGTTCTTC. The chain joins TRBV20-1 to TRBJ2-1; D is ambiguous. The CDR3 spans 14 residues. Germline V gene sequence: CDR1 DFQATT, CDR2 SNEGSKA (reference sequence). V was cut by 2 bases and J by 4 bases, with 12 bases left in between.

This clonotype was seen many times. The J gene is TRBJ2-1, the V gene TRBV10-3; 8 positions match TRBD2. V trimming: 8 bases; J trimming: 7 bases; junction bases outside the gene matches: 10. CDR1 ENHRY and CDR2 SYGVKD come from the germline V gene. The CDR3 totals 14 residues. CDR3 in amino acids: CAISLRGDTNEQFF. The CDR3 DNA reads as TGTGCCATCTCCCTGCGGGGGGACACGAATGAGCAGTTCTTC.

This sequence joins TRBV7-7 and TRBJ1-1; D ambiguous. The CDR3 is 13 amino acids. Trimming left V 5 bases short and J 0 bases short, with 7 bases between. Looked up from germline, CDR1 is SSHAT and CDR2 is FNYEAQ (reference sequence). CDR3 nucleotide sequence: TGTGCCAGCAGCACCGCGGTGAACACTGAAGCTTTCTTT. It specifies CASSTAVNTEAFF. Supplemented by reference TRBV7-7 and TRBJ1-1, the full variable domain reads GAGVSQSPRYKVTKRGQDVTLRCDPISSHATLYWYQQALGQGPEFLTYFNYEAQPDKSGLPSDRFSAERPEGSISTLTIQRTEQRDSAMYRCASSTAVNTEAFFGQGTRLTVV.

This chain links TRBV18 with TRBJ1-4; D not resolved. V lost 8 bases and J lost 7, with 11 bases in between. CDR3 size: 12 residues. Germline loops: CDR1 KGHSH, CDR2 LQKENI. CDR3 in DNA: TGTGCCAGCACCACCGTGGGTGAAAAACTGTTTTTT. Its translation is CASTTVGEKLFF.

The chain carries TRBV29-1 and TRBJ1-3, with D tentatively TRBD1 (5 bases). Germline assignment: CDR1 SQVTM and CDR2 ANQGSEA. This CDR3 contains 15 residues. Trimming took 5 bases from V and 0 from J, leaving 14 bases between them. The chain's CDR3 is CSVSKTGGSGNTIYF. The CDR3 nucleotides read TGCAGCGTTTCCAAGACCGGGGGCTCTGGAAACACCATATATTTT.

This clonotype was counted many times. The rearrangement joins TRBV5-1 to TRBJ2-5, with D uncertain. The length of the CDR3 is 14 residues. V shed 0 bases and J shed 2 bases, with 8 bases lying between them. CDR1 and CDR2 (germline): SGHRS, YFSETQ. The CDR3: CASSLGGEQETQYF. Here the CDR3 DNA reads TGCGCCAGCAGCTTGGGGGGTGAACAAGAGACCCAGTACTTC.

This clonotype came up once. The chain links TRBV3-1 to TRBJ2-1, with TRBD1 identical over 7 bases. Germline-derived CDR1 and CDR2 are LGHDT and YNNKEL (reference sequence). The CDR3 length is 15 residues. J lost 8 bases, V lost 6 bases, and 13 bases had no gene match. CDR3 sequence: CASRSPGTARDEQFF. For the CDR3, the DNA is TGTGCCAGCAGATCCCCCGGGACAGCTCGGGATGAGCAGTTCTTC.

The chain employs TRBV27 and TRBJ1-4; D possibly corresponds to TRBD1 (6 bases). Trimming shortened V by 6 bases and J by 8 bases, and 25 bases separated the two germline ends. The CDR3 runs to 17 residues. Germline V gives CDR1 MNHEY, CDR2 SMNVEV (reference sequence). The CDR3 nucleotides read TGTGCCAGCAGCGCAAAGGGGGTGGGATTCGTGGGCGAAAAACTGTTTTTT. Encoded protein: CASSAKGVGFVGEKLFF.

CDR3 in amino acids: CASSLALTGSRGYTF. In nucleotides, the CDR3 is TGTGCCAGCAGTTTGGCCCTGACAGGGTCAAGAGGCTACACCTTC. The V gene is TRBV12-3 or TRBV12-4, the J gene TRBJ1-2; 7 bases agree with TRBD1. This CDR3 comprises 15 residues. V shed 3 bases, J shed 8 bases, and the junction held 12 bases outside the gene matches.

This clonotype was detected a few times. This chain connects TRBV20-1 to TRBJ2-7; TRBD2 matches at 9 bases. Trimming cost V 0 bases and J 1 base; bases outside gene matches: 4. Germline assignment: CDR1 DFQATT and CDR2 SNEGSKA (reference sequence). The CDR3 is made up of 15 amino acids. The CDR3: CSARDPTSGSYEQYF. The DNA of the CDR3 is TGCAGTGCTAGAGATCCAACTAGCGGGTCCTACGAGCAGTACTTC.

This clonotype appeared many times. The chain is built from TRBV29-1 and TRBJ2-3, with D perhaps matching TRBD1 or TRBD2 (6 bases each). Looked up from germline, CDR1 is SQVTM and CDR2 is ANQGSEA. V was clipped by 0 bases and J by 6 bases, with 13 bases between them. This CDR3 region has 14 residues. This CDR3 is CSVEDPGARDTQYF. CDR3 bases: TGCAGCGTTGAAGATCCGGGGGCGCGGGATACGCAGTATTTT.

This clonotype was seen a handful of times. This may stem from a read error, because a much larger clone lies one nucleotide away. The V and J genes are TRBV10-3 and TRBJ2-7, with D possibly matching TRBD1 (5 bases). From germline, CDR1 is ENHRY and CDR2 SYGVKD. The CDR3 has 14 amino acids. Trimming removed 6 bases from V and 6 bases from J, with 18 bases in between. This chain's CDR3 is CAIRELREGLEQYF. Written as DNA, the CDR3 is TGTGCCATCAGGGAGCTCAGGGAAGGTCTCGAGCAGTACTTC.

As concerns this clonotype: Its ends do not fully match the called genes, so a read error is possible. The chain recombines TRBV12-3 or TRBV12-4 with TRBJ2-5; no firm D call. The J call may be incorrect, as the DNA end agrees better with TRBJ2-7. The CDR3 covers 13 residues. Written as DNA, the CDR3 is TGTACCAGCAGTCATCAGAAAACCTACGAGCAGTACTTC. As protein: CTSSHQKTYEQYF.

The chain uses TRBV4-3 and TRBJ1-1, with D hard to call. Germline assignment: CDR1 LGHNA and CDR2 YSLEER. Trimming cost V 0 bases and J 3 bases, with 11 bases left between them. The CDR3 is made up of 15 amino acids. The CDR3 sequence: CASSQDWGSDTEAFF. The CDR3 DNA sequence: TGCGCCAGCAGCCAAGACTGGGGTTCCGACACTGAAGCTTTCTTT.

This clonotype was recorded many times. The chain employs TRBV18 and TRBJ2-7; D gene uncertain. The CDR3 spans 14 residues. CDR1 is KGHSH and CDR2 is LQKENI in the germline V gene. V lost 3 bases and J lost 1, with 10 bases in between. The CDR3 spells CASSPERISYEQYF. CDR3 in DNA: TGTGCCAGCTCACCTGAGAGAATTTCCTACGAGCAGTACTTC.

This clonotype has at least ten counts. The chain employs TRBV11-2 and TRBJ2-1; a weak D match, TRBD2 (6 bases). The CDR3 length is 11 residues. Per the germline V gene, CDR1 is SGHAT and CDR2 is FQNNGV. Trimming shortened V by 7 bases and J by 7 bases, and 8 bases separated the two germline ends. CDR3 loop: CASKAGNEQFF. In DNA, the CDR3 is TGTGCCAGCAAGGCGGGGAATGAGCAGTTCTTC.

This clonotype occurred once. The junction departs from the called germline gene at one end, perhaps through a read error. The chain recombines TRBV2 with TRBJ2-1, with a weak D call TRBD2 (6 bases). From germline, CDR1 is SNHLY and CDR2 FYNNEI. The CDR3 extends over 17 amino acids. The CDR3 coding sequence is TGTGCCAGCAGTGGAACCCGGGACTCGGCCTCCGACAATGAGCAGTTCTTC. This encodes CASSGTRDSASDNEQFF.

This clonotype was detected only a few times. This sequence joins TRBV3-1 and TRBJ2-7, with D uncertain. V lost 1 base and J lost 2, with 15 bases in between. The length of the CDR3 is 16 residues. The germline gives CDR1 LGHDT, CDR2 YNNKEL (reference sequence). Written as DNA, the CDR3 is TGTGCCAGCAGCCAAGCGTCCCCACCGCTTCCCTACGAGCAGTACTTC. Translating it yields CASSQASPPLPYEQYF.

The DNA of the CDR3 is TGTGCCATCAGGGGGACAGGGGGCAGGGATGAGCAGTACTTC. Amino acids: CAIRGTGGRDEQYF. This chain uses TRBV10-3 with TRBJ2-4; 12 bases are a match to TRBD1. This CDR3 has 14 amino acids. From germline, CDR1 is ENHRY and CDR2 SYGVKD. V shed 6 bases, J shed 13 bases, and the junction held 10 bases outside the gene matches.

The V call is TRBV12-3 or TRBV12-4, the J call TRBJ2-5, with TRBD2 matching over 8 bases. Judging by the DNA end, TRBJ2-7 fits better; the J call may be wrong. There are 13 residues in the CDR3. The CDR3 DNA sequence: TGTGCCAGCAGTGAAGCGGCGGGAGGCGAGCAGTACTTC. This translates into CASSEAAGGEQYF.

The J gene is TRBJ2-1, the V gene TRBV11-2; TRBD2 matches at 10 bases. The V gene end was trimmed by 6 bases and the J gene end by 11 bases; junction bases not matched to a gene: 7. The CDR3 consists of 13 residues. Germline CDR1 SGHAT, CDR2 FQNNGV. The CDR3 loop is CASRETSGLKQFF. The CDR3 DNA is TGTGCCAGCAGGGAGACTAGCGGGTTAAAGCAGTTCTTC.

The chain combines TRBV20-1 with TRBJ2-2; 7 positions agree with TRBD1. CDR1 is DFQATT, CDR2 SNEGSKA, per germline (reference sequence). The CDR3 contains 14 residues. Trimming at V came to 1 base and at J to 2 bases, leaving 1 base not matched to a gene. The CDR3 region is CSARGTGNTGELFF. CDR3 DNA sequence: TGCAGTGCTAGAGGGACAGGAAACACCGGGGAGCTGTTTTTT.

The chain combines TRBV20-1 with TRBJ1-5; D is undetermined. Germline V lookup: CDR1 DFQATT, CDR2 SNEGSKA (reference sequence). This CDR3 region has 14 residues. Trimming pared 2 bases from V and 0 bases from J, leaving 8 bases between. The CDR3 protein is CSARRPVSNQPQHF. In DNA form, the CDR3 reads TGCAGTGCTAGAAGGCCAGTTAGCAATCAGCCCCAGCATTTT.